This entry is about one T cell receptor beta chain. These data come from a study of OX40 agonist ivuxolimab in advanced cancers. Clones were sequenced by immunoSEQ multiplex PCR, and TCRdb holds only the in-frame ones, with some missing. The sample lists 45,000 to 65,000 clones; around 89% were seen once. V lost 3 bases and J 2 bases, leaving 15 bases between the germline ends. Germline-derived CDR1 and CDR2 are GTSNPN and SVGIG (reference sequence). CDR3 length: 15 residues. This chain uses TRBV30 with TRBJ2-3; the D gene is possibly TRBD2 (5 bases). The receptor was isolated from an adult with an advanced solid tumor such as melanoma, head and neck, liver or kidney cancer. The starting material was CD4+ or CD8+ T cells sorted from blood, obtained in a trial of the OX40 agonist ivuxolimab. CDR3 in amino acids: CAWSDSSGVTDTQYF. Here the CDR3 DNA reads TGTGCCTGGAGCGATTCCAGCGGAGTCACAGATACGCAGTATTTT.